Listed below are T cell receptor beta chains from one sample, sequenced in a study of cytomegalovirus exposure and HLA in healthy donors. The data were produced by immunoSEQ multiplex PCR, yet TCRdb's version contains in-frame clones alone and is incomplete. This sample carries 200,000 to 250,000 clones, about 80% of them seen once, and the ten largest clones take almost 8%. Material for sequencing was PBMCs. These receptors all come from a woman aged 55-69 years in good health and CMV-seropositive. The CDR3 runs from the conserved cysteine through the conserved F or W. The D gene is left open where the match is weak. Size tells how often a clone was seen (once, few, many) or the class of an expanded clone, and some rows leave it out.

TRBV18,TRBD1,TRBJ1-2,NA,TGTGCCAGCTCACCTCTGGGACAGGGCAGCTATGGCTACACCTTC,CASSPLGQGSYGYTF
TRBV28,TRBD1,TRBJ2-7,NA,TGTGCCAGCAGTTCCACAGGGGCCTACAGCCGAAGAAACGAGCAGTACTTC,CASSSTGAYSRRNEQYF
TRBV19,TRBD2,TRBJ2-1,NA,TGTGCCAGTAGTACCCTGGGACTAGCGGGAGGCAATGAGCAGTTCTTC,CASSTLGLAGGNEQFF
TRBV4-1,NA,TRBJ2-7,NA,TGCGCCAGCAGCCAAGATCAGCGGAGCCTCTACGAGCAGTACTTC,CASSQDQRSLYEQYF
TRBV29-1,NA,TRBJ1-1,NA,TGCAGCGTTGCCGTGAACACTGAAGCTTTCTTT,CSVAVNTEAFF
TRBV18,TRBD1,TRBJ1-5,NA,TGTGCCAGCTCACCGGTCGGGACAGTTAGCAATCAGCCCCAGCATTTT,CASSPVGTVSNQPQHF
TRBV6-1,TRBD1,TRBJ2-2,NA,TGTGCCAGCAGCCGGGACAGATTCACCGGGGAGCTGTTTTTT,CASSRDRFTGELFF
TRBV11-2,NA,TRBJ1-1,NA,TGTGCCAGCAGCTTAATTCCCGGGGTGAGCACTGAAGCTTTCTTT,CASSLIPGVSTEAFF
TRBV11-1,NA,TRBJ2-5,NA,TGTGCCAGCAGCCCCGGACTGGTTACTGTAGAATACGGAGAGACCCAGTACTTC,CASSPGLVTVEYGETQYF
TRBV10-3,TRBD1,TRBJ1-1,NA,TGTGCCATCAGTGGAGGGACAGCGAACACTGAAGCTTTCTTT,CAISGGTANTEAFF
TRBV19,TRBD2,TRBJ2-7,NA,TGTGCCAGTATCCCCGGACTAGCGGGAGGGCCAGATATCGACGAGCAGTACTTC,CASIPGLAGGPDIDEQYF
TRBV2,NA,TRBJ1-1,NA,TGTGCCAGCACACCCCGTAGAGTTTCGGTGAAAGCGAGAGCTTTCTTT,CASTPRRVSVKARAFF
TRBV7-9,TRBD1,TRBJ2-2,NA,TGTGCCAGCAGCTTTGACAGGGCGAACACCGGGGAGCTGTTTTTT,CASSFDRANTGELFF
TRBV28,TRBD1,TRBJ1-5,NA,TGTGCCAGCAGCCGAGGGCAGGGGGTTAGCAATCAGCCCCAGCATTTT,CASSRGQGVSNQPQHF
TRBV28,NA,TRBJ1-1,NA,TGTGCCAGTCGATCTTGGGGGCTGAACACTGAAGCTTTCTTT,CASRSWGLNTEAFF
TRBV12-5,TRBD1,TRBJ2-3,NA,TGTGCTAGTGGTTTAACAGGGGGCGCCTCAGATACGCAGTATTTT,CASGLTGGASDTQYF
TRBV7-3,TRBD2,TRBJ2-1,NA,TGTGCCAGCAGCTTAACTAGCGGGGAATACAATGAGCAGTTCTTC,CASSLTSGEYNEQFF
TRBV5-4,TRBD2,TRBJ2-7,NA,TGTGCCAGCAGCTCACGAACTAGCGTAAGCTACGAGCAGTACTTC,CASSSRTSVSYEQYF
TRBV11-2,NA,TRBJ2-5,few,TGTGCCAGCAGCTCTCAAGAGACCCAGTACTTC,CASSSQETQYF
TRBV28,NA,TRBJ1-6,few,TGTGCCAGCAACCTCAGGGTCTATAATTCACCCCTCCACTTT,CASNLRVYNSPLHF
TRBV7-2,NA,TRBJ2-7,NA,TGTGCCAGCAGCTTAGTCCAGAGGTCCTACGAGCAGTACTTC,CASSLVQRSYEQYF
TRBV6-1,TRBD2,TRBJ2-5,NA,TGTGCCAGCAGTGGGAGGACTAGCGGGAGGTCGGGAGAGACCCAGTACTTC,CASSGRTSGRSGETQYF
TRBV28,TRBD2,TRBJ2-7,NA,TGTGCCAGCACCTCCGGGAGGGCCATCGGCGAGCAGTACTTC,CASTSGRAIGEQYF
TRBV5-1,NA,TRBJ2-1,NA,TGCGCCAGCAGCTTATTATCCAGCTCCTACAATGAGCAGTTCTTC,CASSLLSSSYNEQFF
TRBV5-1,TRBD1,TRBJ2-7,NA,TGCGCCAGCAGCTTGGTGGGGACAGGCTACCCTTCCTACGAGCAGTACTTC,CASSLVGTGYPSYEQYF
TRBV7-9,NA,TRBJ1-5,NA,TGTGCCAGCAGCTTAGCGGGCGTCCAGGGTGTACATCAGCCCCAGCATTTT,CASSLAGVQGVHQPQHF
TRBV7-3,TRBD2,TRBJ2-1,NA,TGTGCCAGCAGCCCGCGACTAGCGGCCTACAATGAGCAGTTCTTC,CASSPRLAAYNEQFF
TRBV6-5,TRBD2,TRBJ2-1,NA,TGTGCCAGCTGCCGGGCGGGAGGGCGGGATGAGCAGTTCTTC,CASCRAGGRDEQFF
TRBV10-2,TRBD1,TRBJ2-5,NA,TGCGCCAGCAGGGGGACAGGGAGGGAGACCCAGTACTTC,CASRGTGRETQYF
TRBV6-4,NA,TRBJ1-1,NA,TGTGCCAGCAGTGTAAAGCTAAACACTGAAGCTTTCTTT,CASSVKLNTEAFF
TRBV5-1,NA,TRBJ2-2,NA,TGCGCCAGCAGCTTGTCGCTAGCGCCCACCGGGGAGCTGTTTTTT,CASSLSLAPTGELFF
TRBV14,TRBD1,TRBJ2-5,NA,TGTGCCAGCAGCCTTATCGCAGGGGGCTCGGAGACCCAGTACTTC,CASSLIAGGSETQYF
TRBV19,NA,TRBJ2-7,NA,TGTGCCAGTAAGGGGGACCCGGCGTACGAGCAGTACTTC,CASKGDPAYEQYF
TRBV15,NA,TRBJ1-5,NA,TGTGCCACCAGCAGAGATCGACAGGTTTATCAGCCCCAGCATTTT,CATSRDRQVYQPQHF
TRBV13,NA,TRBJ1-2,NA,TGTGCCAGCAGCTTAGGAGGGGATGGCTACACCTTC,CASSLGGDGYTF
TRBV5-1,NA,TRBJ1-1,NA,TGCGCCAGCAGCTTGGAGGGGGTAGACACTGAAGCTTTCTTT,CASSLEGVDTEAFF
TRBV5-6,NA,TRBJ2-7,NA,TGTGCCAGCAGCTTGGTAGGGGGTGCGGTCTACGAGCAGTACTTC,CASSLVGGAVYEQYF
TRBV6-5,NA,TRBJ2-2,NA,TGTGCCAGCAGGGAGGGAGCCGGGGAGCTGTTTTTT,CASREGAGELFF
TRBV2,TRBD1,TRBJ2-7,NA,TGTGCCAGCGTTCCGGGACAGTCCCCTCCCTCTAGCTACGAGCAGTACTTC,CASVPGQSPPSSYEQYF
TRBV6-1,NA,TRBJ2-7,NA,TGTGCCAGCAGTGAACGAGACACCGTCTACGAGCAGTACTTC,CASSERDTVYEQYF
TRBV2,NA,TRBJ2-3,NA,TGTGCCAGCAGTCTAGGCGGGCGTCAGACAGATACGCAGTATTTT,CASSLGGRQTDTQYF
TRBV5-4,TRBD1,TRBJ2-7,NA,TGTGCCAGCAGCGCTAGGGACAGGGCAAACTACGAGCAGTACTTC,CASSARDRANYEQYF
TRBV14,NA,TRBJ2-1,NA,TGTGCCAGCAGCCAAGATCGGGGGATTATGTCCTACAATGAGCAGTTCTTC,CASSQDRGIMSYNEQFF
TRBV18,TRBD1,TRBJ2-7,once,TGTGCCAGCTCACCAGGGACAGTTGGCGAGCAGTACTTC,CASSPGTVGEQYF
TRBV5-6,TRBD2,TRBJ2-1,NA,TGTGCCAGCAGCTACTTAGCGGGCCCCTCCTACAATGAGCAGTTCTTC,CASSYLAGPSYNEQFF